This T cell receptor (beta chain) stems from a study of response to subunit inactivated influenza vaccine. Study-wide results and caveats: The authors suggested that every seasonal influenza vaccination recruits few new T cells.

As regards this clonotype: The antigen remains unidentified.

CDR1 and CDR2 (germline): SGDLS, YYNGEE. This CDR3 has 16 amino acids. V dropped 0 bases and J dropped 1; count of bases not matched to a gene: 7. TCRdb recomputed calls from the RT-PCR reads with MiXCR, one row per CDR3 protein. This sample carries 430,000 or so distinct CDR3 sequences, about a tenth of them seen once, and the ten largest clones take 9.5% to 15%. This specimen consisted of PBMCs from blood, obtained roughly 6 weeks after vaccination. The chain has TRBV9 and TRBJ2-7; 7 nucleotides align to TRBD2. This TCR was recovered from a man aged 45 to 65 who received an inactivated influenza vaccine. The CDR3 DNA is TGTGCCAGCAGCGTAGGGGGAGGGGTCAGTTCCTACGAGCAGTACTTC. This translates into CASSVGGGVSSYEQYF.